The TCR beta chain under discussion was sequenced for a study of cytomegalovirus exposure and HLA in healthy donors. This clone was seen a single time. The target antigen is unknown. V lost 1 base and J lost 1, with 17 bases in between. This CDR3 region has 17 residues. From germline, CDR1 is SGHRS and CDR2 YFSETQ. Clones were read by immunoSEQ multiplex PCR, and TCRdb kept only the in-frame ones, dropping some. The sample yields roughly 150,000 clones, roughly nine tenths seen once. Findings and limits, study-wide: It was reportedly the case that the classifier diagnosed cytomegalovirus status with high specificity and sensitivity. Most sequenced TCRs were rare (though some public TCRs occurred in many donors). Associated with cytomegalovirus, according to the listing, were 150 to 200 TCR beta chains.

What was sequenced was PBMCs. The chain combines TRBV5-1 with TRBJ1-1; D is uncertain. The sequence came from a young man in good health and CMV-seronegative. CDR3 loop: CASSLSQAGTKNTEAFF. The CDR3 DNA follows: TGCGCCAGCAGCTTGAGTCAGGCAGGTACCAAGAACACTGAAGCTTTCTTT.